This T cell receptor (beta chain) stems from a study of Ad26.COV2.S vaccination and SARS-CoV-2 variants. About the research overall: The trial was COV1001 and the donor's arm was Ad26.COV2.S.

This sample's treatment: some 19 received Ad26.COV2.S at low or high dose, single or two shots; 5 received placebo; per-sample allocation not given. Following the first vaccine or placebo injection, samples were taken on day 63. An adult of 18-55 years in Boston served as donor. From germline, CDR1 is GTSNPN and CDR2 SVGIG (reference sequence). There are 13 residues in the CDR3. The V end was cut by 0 bases, the J end by 3 bases, with 8 bases between. The repertoire was sequenced with immunoSEQ multiplex PCR; TCRdb's copy has only in-frame clones and lacks some. Found here are 350,000 to 600,000 clones, approximately 90% of them singletons; the top ten hold roughly 1.7%.

This chain uses TRBV30 with TRBJ1-1; unclear D gene. The source of this sequence is a person between 18 and 59 years old who received the Ad26.COV2.S COVID-19 vaccine or a placebo. The sequencing here drew on peripheral blood, taken in a trial of Ad26.COV2.S vaccine versus placebo. The CDR3 DNA follows: TGTGCCTGGAGTGTAAACTCGGACACTGAAGCTTTCTTT. Its translation is CAWSVNSDTEAFF.